These 8 T cell receptor beta chains were sequenced from one sample in a study of CXCR3-negative and CXCR3-positive naive CD8 T cells. Study findings and constraints: Higher TRB CDR3 hydrophobicity marked CXCR3-positive naive cells relative to CXCR3-negative naive cells.

These receptors' targets are unknown. TRB cDNA libraries were made by UMI-labeled 5' RACE. TCRdb re-called the 5' RACE reads and catalogs CDR3 proteins one per entry, DNA excluded. Its listing shows around 140,000 distinct CDR3 sequences. Sequenced sample: naive CXCR3+ CD8+ T cells from blood. Stated subset: CD45RO-CCR7+CD27+CD95- naive CD8+ T cells expressing CXCR3 (TNR3+). All receptors come from a human donor in good health. Some clones in this sample may be carry-over from other donors' samples.

The chain carries TRBV5-4 and TRBJ2-3; TCRdb's assignment of TRBD2 cannot be checked, as there is no DNA. In germline, CDR1 is SGHNT, CDR2 YYREEE (reference sequence). CDR3 size: 15 residues. CDR3 amino acids: CASSRLAGTTDTQYF.

The chain has TRBV4-2 and TRBJ1-1; the TCRdb call, TRBD1, lacks DNA for checking. Germline V gene lookup returns CDR1 LGHNA and CDR2 YNFKEQ. The CDR3 loop spans 14 amino acids. The CDR3 here is CASSTEGQGTEAFF.

The chain recombines TRBV11-2 with TRBJ2-1; TCRdb reports TRBD2, a call that lacks DNA to check it against. The V gene's germline CDR1 is SGHAT and CDR2 FQNNGV. The CDR3 runs to 16 residues. The CDR3 here is CASSSYGLALYNEQFF.

The CDR3 reads CASSYPEAPAADSYNEQFF. The V call is TRBV6-2 or TRBV6-3, the J call TRBJ2-1; with no DNA, the TCRdb D assignment of TRBD2 cannot be verified. The length of the CDR3 is 19 residues. Germline CDR1 reads MNHEY; CDR2 reads SVGEGT.

The chain has TRBV9 and TRBJ1-1; TCRdb's D call, TRBD1, is unchecked because there is no DNA. The CDR3 has 18 amino acids. Germline CDR1 is SGDLS and CDR2 is YYNGEE. CDR3 amino acids: CASSSRTESQERNTEAFF.

The chain combines TRBV29-1 with TRBJ2-2. This CDR3 spans 11 amino acids. CDR1 is SQVTM, CDR2 ANQGSEA, per germline. This CDR3 reads CSVVVSGELFF.

The chain links TRBV7-8 to TRBJ2-5; TCRdb picks TRBD1, but there is no DNA to check that call. The V gene's germline CDR1 is SGHVS and CDR2 FQNEAQ. The CDR3 sequence is 18 residues long. The CDR3: CASSIRTGTAITKETQYF.

This chain connects TRBV5-6 to TRBJ2-7; TCRdb returns TRBD1, unconfirmable since there is no DNA. CDR1 and CDR2 from the germline V gene are SGHDT and YYEEEE. The CDR3 sequence is 13 residues long. CDR3 amino acids: CASSLESGIVQYF.